This T cell receptor (beta chain) was retrieved from a study of CD8+ T cells in alopecia areata. Between the trimmed V and J ends, which lost 8 bases and 9 bases, there was a span of 19 bases. The CDR3 spans 13 residues. Germline CDR1 MNHNS, CDR2 SASEGT. Treatment specified: oral pan-JAK inhibitor, 5-10 mg twice daily. Sequencing templates came from extracted RNA that was reverse transcribed into cDNA. Produced via immunoSEQ multiplex PCR; TCRdb's table is partial and in-frame only. This table holds about 210,000 clones, less than 65% found once. This sequence joins TRBV6-1 and TRBJ1-2, with D possibly being TRBD1 (6 bases). Source: CD4+ T cells sorted from blood, taken at week 4, from a patient treated with tofacitinib. The TCR sequence derives from a human donor with alopecia areata. CDR3 nucleotide sequence: TGTGCCAGCGGTAGACAGGCGTCGGTCAGCTACACCTTC. Residues: CASGRQASVSYTF.